The entry that follows covers one T cell receptor beta chain sequence. The antigen this receptor binds is unknown. The input lacks base qualities; no much larger clone sits a single base away. CDR1 and CDR2, looked up from the germline V gene, are MGHDK and SYGVNS. The CDR3 numbers 18 residues from cysteine through phenylalanine. The CDR3 DNA has 54 bases and is translated from base 1. Trimming removed 1 base from V and 0 bases from J, leaving 16 bases between the germline ends. The Qiagen DNeasy kit was used to extract genomic DNA both from unsorted PBMCs and from the negatively selected CD4+ and CD8+ fractions. TCR beta CDR3 regions were amplified by immunoSEQ multiplex PCR using primers annealing to V and J segments. Amplification bias was minimized using a synthetic immune receptor repertoire, and residual bias was removed computationally after sequencing. The paper's data handling went like this. Custom Python scripts were used to quantify repertoire diversity as the Shannon entropy index. The unsorted, CD4+ and CD8+ repertoires were each analyzed separately, with the exception of combined analyses, where CD4+ and CD8+ sequences were merged in silico. Clonal expansion was defined as a frequency increase of at least 2-fold after treatment compared with C1D1, and clones undetected at baseline were assigned a pseudocount of 0.5. Singleton clones were defined as clones with 0 or 1 copy at C1D1, and non-singleton clones were defined as clones with 2 or more copies. By matching protein sequences in sorted samples from the same patient, clones expanded in unsorted samples were annotated as CD4+, CD8+ or unknown. Wilcoxon tests were applied to paired samples to test diversity changes from C1D1 to C4D1. The source is immuneACCESS, and TCRdb retained only in-frame sequences with V and J called. Part of the clones is not carried over; for the studies checked, unresolved V genes explain less than half of this, and the remainder is unexplained. V, J and clone size reflect that table, while D and trimming were determined from the DNA. The sample includes more than 45,000 clones, with more than 85% observed a single time. The ten largest clonotypes hold roughly 10% of the sample.

The sample comes from a study of PD-1 blockade in classical Hodgkin lymphoma (dated by TCRdb to about 2020). Regarding the complete study: Nivolumab dosing was 3 mg/kg intravenously every 2 weeks, continuing until either disease progression or unacceptable toxicity. A peripheral blood immune signature of response to PD-1 blockade in classical Hodgkin lymphoma was defined using TCR beta sequencing and CyTOF.

In light of the paper, this sample's time point label describes: cycle 2 day 1 (C2D1) of nivolumab. Every trial patient had relapsed after autologous stem cell transplantation, and cohorts A, B and C differed in prior brentuximab vedotin exposure. The trial cohort included around 56 patients with relapsed/refractory classical Hodgkin lymphoma, and each patient had a best overall response of complete response, partial response or progressive disease. In the multi-cohort phase II CheckMate 205 trial, trial patients received single-agent nivolumab. An independent review committee assessed best overall response by applying the 2007 International Working Group response criteria. Trial PBMCs were obtained immediately prior to nivolumab initiation (C1D1) and on therapy at cycle 2 day 1 and cycle 4 day 1. Peripheral blood was collected in 8 mL Vacutainer Cell Preparation Tubes, from which PBMCs were isolated by centrifugation and then cryopreserved.

The investigation overall reported the following: CD4+ but not CD8+ TCR diversity rose significantly by C4D1 (p=0.0027 vs p=0.16), most apparent in complete responders (p=0.02). Baseline TCR diversity was reported to be lower in newly diagnosed patients than in healthy donors and to be lower still in relapsed/refractory patients. Among trial patients, those achieving complete response had baseline diversity similar to that of newly diagnosed patients, while diversity was significantly lower in partial responders and progressors. Patients starting nivolumab less than 1 year after ASCT had lower diversity and were excluded from later analyses to avoid confounding by immune reconstitution. The study was limited to a single clinical trial cohort, and causes of repertoire differences, possibly disease activity or prior therapy, remained undefined.

This clonotype originated in a human donor with classical Hodgkin lymphoma. The sequence joins TRBV25-1 to TRBJ1-3; confidence is insufficient to name the D gene. Source: peripheral blood mononuclear cells (PBMCs), taken before the second cycle of nivolumab. CDR3 sequence: CASSESVFDASSGNTIYF. The DNA is as follows: TGTGCCAGCAGTGAATCGGTGTTTGACGCTAGCTCTGGAAACACCATATATTTT.